This TCR beta chain appears in the sequencing data of a study of regulatory T cells in long-lasting Graves disease. With iRepertoire HTBI primers and Arm-PCR of CDR3 regions, TCR beta libraries were built. TCRdb recomputed calls from the multiplex PCR reads with MiXCR, one row per CDR3 protein. The data hold 620,000 or so distinct CDR3 sequences, with around 15% observed a single time. Sample time point: newly diagnosed GD, antithyroid drugs for less than 3 months. There was RNA extracted from PBMCs, and the TCR library was made from it. With EDTA tubes as the receptacles, about 8.1 milliliters of peripheral blood were drawn. V lost 6 bases and J 5 bases, leaving 23 bases between the germline ends. The CDR3 is 16 amino acids. Per the germline V gene, CDR1 is MDHEN and CDR2 is SYDVKM. The table lists this clonotype with many counts. The antigen is not known. The study's findings and limits: Persistent disease preferred TRBV28, TRBJ1-2 and TRBJ2-5; new disease, TRBV20-1 and TRBJ2-1.

Separately, the same data were catalogued under a study of T cells in Graves' hyperthyroidism and ophthalmopathy. That study reports: Ophthalmopathy prediction by the model preceded onset by a median roughly 6.3 months.

Sequencing used peripheral blood mononuclear cells (PBMCs), obtained at new diagnosis, from a patient treated with antithyroid drugs. The receptor comes from a woman under 40 with Graves disease. V is TRBV28 and J is TRBJ2-7, with D possibly matching TRBD1 (6 bases). CDR3 residues: CASSAPRRGRGDEQYF. In DNA, the CDR3 is TGTGCCAGCAGCGCCCCGCGCAGGGGTCGAGGAGACGAGCAGTACTTC.